Below are 21 T cell receptor beta chains sequenced from a single sample in a study of OX40 agonist ivuxolimab in advanced cancers. Only in-frame clones appear in the TCRdb table, and some are missing; sequencing was by immunoSEQ multiplex PCR. The sample yields about 96,000 clones, 90% seen once. This specimen consisted of CD4+ or CD8+ T cells sorted from blood, obtained in a trial of the OX40 agonist ivuxolimab. These receptors were taken from an adult with an advanced solid tumor such as melanoma, head and neck, liver or kidney cancer.

J is TRBJ2-3 and V is TRBV10-1; 9 nucleotides match TRBD1. From germline, CDR1 is WNHNN and CDR2 SYGVQD (reference sequence). The trim removed 5 bases at V and 3 bases at J, leaving 6 bases unmatched. The CDR3 loop spans 15 amino acids. CDR3 residues: CASSKDRGVTDTQYF. DNA of the CDR3: TGCGCCAGCAGTAAGGACAGGGGAGTAACAGATACGCAGTATTTT.

Remarks on this clone: At one end the junction does not follow the germline gene, possibly because of a read error. The rearrangement joins TRBV5-3 to TRBJ2-7; possible D gene TRBD1, 6 bases. TRBV5-3 is identified as an open reading frame with a role that is uncertain. The CDR3 contains 15 residues. The CDR3 here is CASSLAVGAPHEQYF. CDR3 DNA sequence: TGTGCCAGCAGCTTGGCCGTGGGGGCTCCCCACGAGCAGTACTTC.

The rearrangement links TRBV7-2 to TRBJ2-1; 7 bases are a match to TRBD2. The CDR3 sequence is 17 residues long. The ends lost 1 base at V and 1 base at J; junction bases unmatched: 7. Germline V gene data show CDR1 as SGHTA and CDR2 as FQGNSA. DNA of the CDR3: TGTGCCAGCAGCTTAGTGTCCGGGGGGTATTCCTACAATGAGCAGTTCTTC. Translated: CASSLVSGGYSYNEQFF. The variable domain in full, completed from reference TRBV7-2 and TRBJ2-1, reads GAGVSQSPSNKVTEKGKDVELRCDPISGHTALYWYRQSLGQGLEFLIYFQGNSAPDKSGLPSDRFSAERTGGSVSTLTIQRTQQEDSAVYLCASSLVSGGYSYNEQFFGPGTRLTVL.

The chain uses TRBV25-1 and TRBJ1-2; tentative D call: TRBD1 (6 bases). Trimming stripped 4 bases from V and 8 bases from J, with 17 bases between. Germline V gene lookup returns CDR1 MGHDK and CDR2 SYGVNS. This CDR3 spans 14 amino acids. CDR3 nucleotides: TGTGCCAGCAGTGTTACCCGGGACATGCCGGGCTACACCTTC. Its protein is CASSVTRDMPGYTF.

The chain recombines TRBV10-1 with TRBJ1-6; 9 nucleotides agree with TRBD1. The CDR3 has 20 residues. CDR1 and CDR2 (germline): WNHNN, SYGVQD (reference sequence). Trimming cost V 0 bases and J 8 bases; bases outside gene matches: 17. CDR3 DNA: TGCGCCAGCAGTGAGTCGTGGGACAGGGAAGGATATTATAAAGATTCACCCCTCCACTTT. Translated: CASSESWDREGYYKDSPLHF.

V gene TRBV7-9 combines with J gene TRBJ2-5, with 8 bases that match TRBD1. CDR3 size: 14 residues. The J segment lost 3 bases and the V segment lost 6 bases, leaving 6 bases of the junction unmatched. Germline loops: CDR1 SEHNR, CDR2 FQNEAQ (reference sequence). The CDR3 here is CASRRTGLKETQYF. The CDR3 nucleotides read TGTGCCAGCAGACGGACAGGGCTGAAAGAGACCCAGTACTTC.

This clone was counted between two and nine times. The chain uses TRBV5-1 and TRBJ1-3, with D hard to call. This CDR3 comprises 15 residues. Germline CDR1 reads SGHRS; CDR2 reads YFSETQ. Trimming pared 2 bases from V and 0 bases from J, leaving 9 bases between. CDR3 in DNA: TGCGCCAGCAGCTTCGACGCCAACTCTGGAAACACCATATATTTT. Translation gives CASSFDANSGNTIYF. Full variable domain (rest looked up from reference TRBV5-1 and TRBJ1-3): KAGVTQTPRYLIKTRGQQVTLSCSPISGHRSVSWYQQTPGQGLQFLFEYFSETQRNKGNFPGRFSGRQFSNSRSEMNVSTLELGDSALYLCASSFDANSGNTIYFGEGSWLTVV.

The CDR3 DNA sequence: TGTGCCTGGAGTGAGGGGTTAGGGGAGACCCAGTACTTC. The encoded protein is CAWSEGLGETQYF. This rearrangement joins TRBV30 to TRBJ2-5; weak D call: TRBD1 (5 bases). Germline V CDR1 and CDR2: GTSNPN, SVGIG (reference sequence). The V and J ends lost 1 base and 5 bases respectively, with 11 bases between them. The CDR3 runs to 13 residues.

The V gene is TRBV28, the J gene TRBJ2-1; 10 nucleotides line up with TRBD2. Germline CDR1 is MDHEN and CDR2 is SYDVKM. The CDR3 runs to 15 residues. The J segment lost 4 bases and the V segment lost 2 bases, leaving 2 bases of the junction unmatched. The CDR3 DNA is TGTGCCAGCAGTTTAGCACTAGCGGGATACAATGAGCAGTTCTTC. This gives the protein CASSLALAGYNEQFF.

V gene TRBV5-1 combines with J gene TRBJ2-2, with D uncertain. Trimming took off 0 bases at V and 3 bases at J, with 6 bases between the two ends. This CDR3 has 14 amino acids. The germline gives CDR1 SGHRS, CDR2 YFSETQ. The CDR3, as DNA: TGCGCCAGCAGCTTGGAACCTTACACCGGGGAGCTGTTTTTT. It encodes CASSLEPYTGELFF.

The chain uses TRBV30 and TRBJ1-1; D is unresolved. Germline V gene sequence: CDR1 GTSNPN, CDR2 SVGIG (reference sequence). The V end lost 0 bases, the J end lost 3 bases, and 11 bases lay between the germline ends. This CDR3 region has 14 residues. The CDR3 protein is CAWSVRHGDTEAFF. In DNA form, the CDR3 reads TGTGCCTGGAGTGTACGGCACGGGGACACTGAAGCTTTCTTT.

The chain recombines TRBV11-3 with TRBJ2-1; 7 bases are shared with TRBD1. The CDR3 runs to 15 residues. In germline, CDR1 is SGHNT, CDR2 YENEEA. After removal of 1 base from V and 9 bases from J, the junction contained 9 bases not matched to a gene. CDR3 coding DNA: TGTGCCAGCAGCTTAGCCGCAGGGTCAGGGGGTGAGCAGTTCTTC. Translating gives CASSLAAGSGGEQFF.

Notes on this clone: The same CDR3 can be traced to other DNA sequences in this sample. The V call is TRBV18, the J call TRBJ1-2, with no clear D. V gave up 1 base and J gave up 4 bases, with 4 bases separating them. The CDR3 totals 12 residues. Germline V gene sequence: CDR1 KGHSH, CDR2 LQKENI. This CDR3 reads CASSPQSYGYTF. In DNA form, the CDR3 reads TGTGCCAGCTCACCACAGAGCTATGGCTACACCTTC.

The V and J genes are TRBV6-1 and TRBJ2-3; 11 bases agree with TRBD2. This CDR3 region has 16 residues. CDR1 and CDR2 (germline): MNHNS, SASEGT. V gave up 4 bases and J gave up 2 bases; unmatched junction bases: 5. Here the CDR3 reads CASSGVSGRATDTQYF. In DNA form, the CDR3 reads TGTGCCAGCAGTGGAGTTAGCGGGAGGGCCACAGATACGCAGTATTTT.

The chain joins TRBV18 to TRBJ1-2; D possibly corresponds to TRBD1 (6 bases). Between the trimmed V and J ends, which lost 0 bases and 3 bases, there was a span of 14 bases. The CDR3 covers 16 residues. Germline CDR1 is KGHSH and CDR2 is LQKENI. The CDR3: CASSPPSNREDYGYTF. DNA for the CDR3: TGTGCCAGCTCACCACCGTCTAACAGGGAGGACTATGGCTACACCTTC.

This chain links TRBV5-6 with TRBJ1-2, with 7 positions matching TRBD1. CDR3 length: 12 residues. Germline loops: CDR1 SGHDT, CDR2 YYEEEE. The trim removed 2 bases at V and 12 bases at J, leaving 7 bases unmatched. CDR3 coding DNA: TGTGCCAGCAGCTTAATGTCCGGGACAGACACCTTC. The encoded protein is CASSLMSGTDTF. Combining the CDR3 with reference TRBV5-6 and TRBJ1-2 gives the whole variable domain DAGVTQSPTHLIKTRGQQVTLRCSPKSGHDTVSWYQQALGQGPQFIFQYYEEEERQRGNFPDRFSGHQFPNYSSELNVNALLLGDSALYLCASSLMSGTDTFGSGTRLTVV.

The rearrangement joins TRBV11-3 to TRBJ2-7; possible D gene TRBD1, 5 bases. Germline CDR1 and CDR2: SGHNT and YENEEA. This CDR3 spans 13 amino acids. The V gene lost 5 bases and the J gene lost 2 bases, with 10 bases spanning the gap. Written as DNA, the CDR3 is TGTGCCAGCAGCGGCAGGGATCCCTACGAGCAGTACTTC. This gives the protein CASSGRDPYEQYF. Supplemented by reference TRBV11-3 and TRBJ2-7, the full variable domain reads EAGVVQSPRYKIIEKKQPVAFWCNPISGHNTLYWYLQNLGQGPELLIRYENEEAVDDSQLPKDRFSAERLKGVDSTLKIQPAELGDSAVYLCASSGRDPYEQYFGPGTRLTVT.

The chain recombines TRBV7-9 with TRBJ1-1; D gene uncertain. The germline gives CDR1 SEHNR, CDR2 FQNEAQ (reference sequence). V shed 5 bases and J shed 4 bases, with 14 bases lying between them. CDR3 size: 14 residues. As DNA, the CDR3 is TGTGCCAGCAGCCCCGACGGATTCAGCACTGAAGCTTTCTTT. The encoded protein is CASSPDGFSTEAFF. Based on the CDR3 plus reference TRBV7-9 and TRBJ1-1, the full variable domain is DTGVSQNPRHKITKRGQNVTFRCDPISEHNRLYWYRQTLGQGPEFLTYFQNEAQLEKSRLLSDRFSAERPKGSFSTLEIQRTEQGDSAMYLCASSPDGFSTEAFFGQGTRLTVV.

The chain recombines TRBV28 with TRBJ2-7, with TRBD2 matching 7 bases. CDR1 is MDHEN and CDR2 is SYDVKM in the germline V gene. The CDR3 loop spans 15 amino acids. The J segment lost 2 bases and the V segment lost 3 bases, leaving 7 bases of the junction unmatched. CDR3 coding DNA: TGTGCCAGCAGTTTGGAATTAGCGGGCGCCTACGAGCAGTACTTC. Translation gives CASSLELAGAYEQYF.

The rearrangement links TRBV7-6 to TRBJ1-3, with D unclear. CDR1 SGHVS and CDR2 FNYEAQ come from the germline V gene. This CDR3 is built from 11 residues. V was pared by 5 bases and J by 6 bases, with 5 bases between. The CDR3 sequence is CASSLSNTIYF. DNA of the CDR3: TGTGCCAGCAGCCTGTCAAACACCATATATTTT.

This chain connects TRBV6-5 to TRBJ1-5, with no clear D. This CDR3 is built from 13 residues. Germline CDR1 MNHEY, CDR2 SVGAGI. The V end lost 4 bases, the J end lost 6 bases, and 10 bases lay between the germline ends. In nucleotides, the CDR3 is TGTGCCAGCAGTTTTGGGAGAGGTCAGCCCCAGCATTTT. It yields the protein CASSFGRGQPQHF.